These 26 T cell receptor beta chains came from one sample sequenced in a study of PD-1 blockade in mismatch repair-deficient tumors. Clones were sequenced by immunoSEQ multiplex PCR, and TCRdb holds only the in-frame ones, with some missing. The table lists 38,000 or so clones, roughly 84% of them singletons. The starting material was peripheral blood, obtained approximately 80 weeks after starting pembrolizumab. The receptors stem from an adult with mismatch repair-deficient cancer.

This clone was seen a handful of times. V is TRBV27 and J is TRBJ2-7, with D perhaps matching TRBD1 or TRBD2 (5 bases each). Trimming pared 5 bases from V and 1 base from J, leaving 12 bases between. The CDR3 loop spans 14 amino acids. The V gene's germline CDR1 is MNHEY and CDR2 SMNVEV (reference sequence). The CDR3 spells CASSRRDASYEQYF. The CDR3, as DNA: TGTGCCAGCAGTAGACGGGACGCTTCCTACGAGCAGTACTTC.

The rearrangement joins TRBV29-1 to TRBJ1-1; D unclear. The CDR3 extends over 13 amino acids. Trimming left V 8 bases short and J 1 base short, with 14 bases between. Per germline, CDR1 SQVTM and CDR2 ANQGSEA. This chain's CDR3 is CSSPGVGNTEAFF. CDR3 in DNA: TGCAGCTCCCCGGGAGTCGGGAACACTGAAGCTTTCTTT.

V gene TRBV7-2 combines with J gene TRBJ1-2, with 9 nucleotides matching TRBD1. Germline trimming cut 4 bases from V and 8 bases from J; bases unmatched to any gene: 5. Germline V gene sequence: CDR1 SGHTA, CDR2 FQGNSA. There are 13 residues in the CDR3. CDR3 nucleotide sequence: TGTGCCAGCAGCTCGGGACAGGGTGGCGGCTACACCTTC. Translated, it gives CASSSGQGGGYTF.

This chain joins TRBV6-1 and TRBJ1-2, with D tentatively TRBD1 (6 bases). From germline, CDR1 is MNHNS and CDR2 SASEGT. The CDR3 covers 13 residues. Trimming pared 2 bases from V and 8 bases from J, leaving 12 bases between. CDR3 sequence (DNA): TGTGCCAGCAGTGAATCAGGGACACTGGGCTACACCTTC. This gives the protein CASSESGTLGYTF.

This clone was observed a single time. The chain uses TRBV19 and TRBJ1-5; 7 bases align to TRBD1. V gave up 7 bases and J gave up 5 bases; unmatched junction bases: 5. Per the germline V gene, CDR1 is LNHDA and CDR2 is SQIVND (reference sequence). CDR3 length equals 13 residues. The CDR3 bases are TGTGCCAGTATGGGACAGACATATCAGCCCCAGCATTTT. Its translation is CASMGQTYQPQHF.

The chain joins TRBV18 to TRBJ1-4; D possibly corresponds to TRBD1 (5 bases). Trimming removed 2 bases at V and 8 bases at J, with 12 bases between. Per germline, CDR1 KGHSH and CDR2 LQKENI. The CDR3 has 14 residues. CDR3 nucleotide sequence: TGTGCCAGCTCACCATGGGCTAAGGGGGAAAAACTGTTTTTT. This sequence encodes CASSPWAKGEKLFF.

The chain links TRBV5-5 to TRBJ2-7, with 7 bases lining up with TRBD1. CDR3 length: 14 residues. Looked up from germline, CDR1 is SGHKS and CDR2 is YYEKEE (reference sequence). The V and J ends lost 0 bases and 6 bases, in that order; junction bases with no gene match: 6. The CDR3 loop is CASSLGQGWVEQYF. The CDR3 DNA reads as TGTGCCAGCAGCTTGGGACAGGGATGGGTCGAGCAGTACTTC.

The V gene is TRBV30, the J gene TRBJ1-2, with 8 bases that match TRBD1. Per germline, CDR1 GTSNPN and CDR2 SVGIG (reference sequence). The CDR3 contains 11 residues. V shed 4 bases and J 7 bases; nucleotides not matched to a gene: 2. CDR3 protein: CAWTGGSGYTF. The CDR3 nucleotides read TGTGCCTGGACAGGGGGCTCTGGCTACACCTTC. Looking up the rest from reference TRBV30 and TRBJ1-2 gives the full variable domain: SQTIHQWPATLVQPVGSPLSLECTVEGTSNPNLYWYRQAAGRGLQLLFYSVGIGQISSEVPQNLSASRPQDRQFILSSKKLLLSDSGFYLCAWTGGSGYTFGSGTRLTVV.

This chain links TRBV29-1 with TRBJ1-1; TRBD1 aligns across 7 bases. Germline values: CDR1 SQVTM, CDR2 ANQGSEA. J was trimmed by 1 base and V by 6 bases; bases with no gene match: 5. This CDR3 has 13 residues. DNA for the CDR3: TGCAGCGTACGACAGGGAGGGAACACTGAAGCTTTCTTT. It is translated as CSVRQGGNTEAFF.

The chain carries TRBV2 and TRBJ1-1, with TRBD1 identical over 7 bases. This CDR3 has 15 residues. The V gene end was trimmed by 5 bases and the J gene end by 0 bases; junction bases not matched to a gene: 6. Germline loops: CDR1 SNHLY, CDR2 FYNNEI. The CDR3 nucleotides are TGTGCCAGCAGTTTTGCCGGGACAGTGAACACTGAAGCTTTCTTT. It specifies CASSFAGTVNTEAFF. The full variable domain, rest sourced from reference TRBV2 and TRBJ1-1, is EPEVTQTPSHQVTQMGQEVILRCVPISNHLYFYWYRQILGQKVEFLVSFYNNEISEKSEIFDDQFSVERPDGSNFTLKIRSTKLEDSAMYFCASSFAGTVNTEAFFGQGTRLTVV.

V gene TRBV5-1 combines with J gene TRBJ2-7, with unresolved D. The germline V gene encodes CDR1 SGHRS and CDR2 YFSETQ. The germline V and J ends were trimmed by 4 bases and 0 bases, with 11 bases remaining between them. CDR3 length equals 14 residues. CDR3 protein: CASSRDRASYEQYF. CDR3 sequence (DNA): TGCGCCAGCAGCCGCGATCGTGCCTCCTACGAGCAGTACTTC.

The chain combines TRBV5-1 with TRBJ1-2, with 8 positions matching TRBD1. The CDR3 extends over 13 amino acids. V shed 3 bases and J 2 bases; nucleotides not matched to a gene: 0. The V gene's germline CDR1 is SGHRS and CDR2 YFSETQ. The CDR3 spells CASSWTGNYGYTF. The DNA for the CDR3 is TGCGCCAGCAGCTGGACAGGGAACTATGGCTACACCTTC.

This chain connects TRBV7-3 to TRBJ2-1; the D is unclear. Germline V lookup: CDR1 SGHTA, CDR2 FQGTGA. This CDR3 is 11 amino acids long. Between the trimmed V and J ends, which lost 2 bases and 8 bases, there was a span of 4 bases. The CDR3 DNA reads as TGTGCCAGCAGCTTAGGACATGAGCAGTTCTTC. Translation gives CASSLGHEQFF. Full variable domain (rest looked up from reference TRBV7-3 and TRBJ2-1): GAGVSQTPSNKVTEKGKYVELRCDPISGHTALYWYRQSLGQGPEFLIYFQGTGAADDSGLPNDRFFAVRPEGSVSTLKIQRTERGDSAVYLCASSLGHEQFFGPGTRLTVL.

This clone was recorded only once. In DNA form, the CDR3 reads TGTGCCAGCAGCTCCCCCCGACAGTCCACAGATACGCAGTATTTT. It translates to CASSSPRQSTDTQYF. The V gene is TRBV5-6, the J gene TRBJ2-3, with D perhaps matching TRBD1 (5 bases). The V and J ends lost 3 bases and 2 bases respectively, with 13 bases between them. The CDR3 runs to 15 residues. From germline, CDR1 is SGHDT and CDR2 YYEEEE.

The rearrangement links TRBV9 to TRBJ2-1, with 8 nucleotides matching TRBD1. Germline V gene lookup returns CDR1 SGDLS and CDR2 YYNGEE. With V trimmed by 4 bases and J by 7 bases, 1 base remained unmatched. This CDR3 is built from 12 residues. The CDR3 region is CASSWTGNEQFF. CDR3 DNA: TGTGCCAGCAGCTGGACAGGGAATGAGCAGTTCTTC.

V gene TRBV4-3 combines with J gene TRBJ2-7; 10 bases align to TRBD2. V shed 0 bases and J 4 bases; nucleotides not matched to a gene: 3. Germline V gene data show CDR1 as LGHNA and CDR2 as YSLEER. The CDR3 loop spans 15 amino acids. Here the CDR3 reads CASSQEEREGYEQYF. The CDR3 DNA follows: TGCGCCAGCAGCCAAGAAGAGCGGGAGGGATACGAGCAGTACTTC.

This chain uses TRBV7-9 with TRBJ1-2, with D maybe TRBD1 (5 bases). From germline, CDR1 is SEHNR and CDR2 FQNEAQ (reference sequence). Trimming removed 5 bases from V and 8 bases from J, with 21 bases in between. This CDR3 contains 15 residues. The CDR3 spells CASSPATDYSIGYTF. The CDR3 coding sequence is TGTGCCAGCAGCCCAGCGACAGATTATTCTATCGGCTACACCTTC.

The CDR3 spells CASSYGRLTYEQYF. In nucleotides, the CDR3 is TGTGCCAGCAGTTACGGGAGATTGACCTACGAGCAGTACTTC. This chain uses TRBV6-5 with TRBJ2-7; TRBD2 is a possible D gene (5 bases). Germline lookup yields CDR1 MNHEY and CDR2 SVGAGI. This CDR3 has 14 residues. V dropped 2 bases and J dropped 2 bases, with 10 bases sitting between them.

The CDR3 coding sequence is TGTGCCAGCAGTGAAGGGAACACCGGGGAGCTGTTTTTT. It specifies CASSEGNTGELFF. The V call is TRBV2, the J call TRBJ2-2, with D hard to call. The germline CDR1 and CDR2 sequences are SNHLY and FYNNEI. Trimming removed 1 base from V and 1 base from J, with 1 base in between. This CDR3 spans 13 amino acids.

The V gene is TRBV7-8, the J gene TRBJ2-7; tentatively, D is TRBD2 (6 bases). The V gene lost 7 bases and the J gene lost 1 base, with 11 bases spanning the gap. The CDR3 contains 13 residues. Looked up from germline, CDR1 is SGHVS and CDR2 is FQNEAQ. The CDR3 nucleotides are TGTGCCAGCACGTCGGGGGTTTCCTACGAGCAGTACTTC. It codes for CASTSGVSYEQYF.

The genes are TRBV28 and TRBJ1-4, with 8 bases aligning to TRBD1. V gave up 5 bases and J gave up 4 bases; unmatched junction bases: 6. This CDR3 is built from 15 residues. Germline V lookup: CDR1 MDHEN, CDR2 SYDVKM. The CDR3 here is CASSTRTGINEKLFF. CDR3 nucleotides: TGTGCCAGCAGTACTCGGACAGGGATTAATGAAAAACTGTTTTTT.

As DNA, the CDR3 is TGCGCCAGCAGCACCGGACAGGGGGCAGGCGAAAAACTGTTTTTT. Translation: CASSTGQGAGEKLFF. This sequence joins TRBV5-1 and TRBJ1-4; 11 bases fit TRBD1. From germline, CDR1 is SGHRS and CDR2 YFSETQ. CDR3 length equals 15 residues. Trimming took 4 bases from V and 8 from J; bases not matched to a gene: 7.

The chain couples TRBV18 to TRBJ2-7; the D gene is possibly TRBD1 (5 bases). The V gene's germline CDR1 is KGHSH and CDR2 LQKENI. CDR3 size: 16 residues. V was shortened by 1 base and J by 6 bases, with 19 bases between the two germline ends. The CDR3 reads CASSPRLQVGWVEQYF. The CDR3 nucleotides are TGTGCCAGCTCACCACGGTTACAGGTGGGGTGGGTCGAGCAGTACTTC.

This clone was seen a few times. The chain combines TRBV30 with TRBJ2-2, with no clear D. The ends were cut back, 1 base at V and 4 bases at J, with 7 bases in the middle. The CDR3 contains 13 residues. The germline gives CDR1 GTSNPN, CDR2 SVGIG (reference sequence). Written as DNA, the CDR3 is TGTGCCTGGAGTGATGGAATCACCGGGGAGCTGTTTTTT. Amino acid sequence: CAWSDGITGELFF.

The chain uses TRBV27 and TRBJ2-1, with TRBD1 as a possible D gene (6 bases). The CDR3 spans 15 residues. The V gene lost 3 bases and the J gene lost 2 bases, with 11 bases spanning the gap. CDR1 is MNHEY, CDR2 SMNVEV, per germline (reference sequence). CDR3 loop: CASSFQGRAYNEQFF. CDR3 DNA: TGTGCCAGCAGTTTTCAGGGGCGGGCCTACAATGAGCAGTTCTTC.

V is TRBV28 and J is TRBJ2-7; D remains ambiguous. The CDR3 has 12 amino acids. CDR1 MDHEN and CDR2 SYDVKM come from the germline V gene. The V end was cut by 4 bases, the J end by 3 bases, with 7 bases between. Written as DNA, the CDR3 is TGTGCCAGCAGTTCGAAAGACTACGAGCAGTACTTC. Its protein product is CASSSKDYEQYF.